The 2 T cell receptor beta chains in this list originate from one sample, sequenced in a study of blood T cell repertoires in COVID-19. Sequencing was performed with immunoSEQ multiplex PCR; in TCRdb, only in-frame clones are kept and a portion is missing. The table has about 220,000 clones, 80% to 90% seen once. Sequenced: PBMCs or T cells enriched from blood (not recorded which). These receptor sequences come from a woman in her 30s with acute COVID-19.

The chain combines TRBV6-5 with TRBJ1-6; D not certain. Germline assignment: CDR1 MNHEY and CDR2 SVGAGI. The CDR3 covers 14 residues. The V end was cut by 6 bases, the J end by 3 bases, with 9 bases between. CDR3 residues: CASRMESYNSPLHF. CDR3 DNA: TGTGCCAGCAGAATGGAGAGCTATAATTCACCCCTCCACTTT.

J is TRBJ1-1 and V is TRBV5-1, with 11 positions matching TRBD1. Trimming removed 2 bases from V and 4 bases from J; junction bases left unmatched: 4. The V gene's germline CDR1 is SGHRS and CDR2 YFSETQ. The CDR3 has 15 residues. This CDR3 reads CASSLRDRGFTEAFF. As DNA, the CDR3 is TGCGCCAGCAGCTTAAGGGACAGGGGGTTCACTGAAGCTTTCTTT.